This passage covers 13 T cell receptor beta chains from one sample sequenced in a study of T cells of healthy individuals. TCRdb re-called the 5' RACE reads with MiXCR, one entry per CDR3 protein. The data contain some 41,000 distinct CDR3 sequences, 4% to 5.5% of them singletons. The receptors were sampled from a human donor in good health.

The table lists this clonotype with many counts. The chain uses TRBV12-3 or TRBV12-4 and TRBJ2-1; D gene uncertain. Trimming removed 3 bases from V and 5 bases from J, with 11 bases in between. The CDR3 is made up of 14 amino acids. The chain's CDR3 is CASSFRRHNNEQFF. The CDR3 region has the DNA TGTGCCAGCAGTTTTCGGCGGCACAACAATGAGCAGTTCTTC.

This clonotype was observed many times. This rearrangement joins TRBV20-1 to TRBJ1-1; a weak D match, TRBD1 (5 bases). This CDR3 has 14 residues. Per germline, CDR1 DFQATT and CDR2 SNEGSKA (reference sequence). V was pared by 1 base and J by 5 bases, with 14 bases between. CDR3 loop: CSARVTEMVTEAFF. DNA for the CDR3: TGCAGTGCTAGAGTGACAGAAATGGTTACTGAAGCTTTCTTT.

This clonotype occurred many times. The V and J genes are TRBV6-6 and TRBJ1-5; 7 bases agree with TRBD1. J was trimmed by 5 bases and V by 5 bases; bases with no gene match: 3. CDR3 length equals 13 residues. Looked up from germline, CDR1 is MNHNY and CDR2 is SVGAGI (reference sequence). CDR3 coding DNA: TGTGCCAGCAGTCGACAGGGAGATCAGCCCCAGCATTTT. It specifies CASSRQGDQPQHF.

As to this clonotype: A much larger clone sits a single nucleotide away, making a read error possible. Here the CDR3 omits its conserved ending phenylalanine or tryptophan, so a read error is the likely source. V usage is TRBV4-2 and J usage is TRBJ1-1; no clear D. Trimming cost V 0 bases and J 8 bases, with 10 bases left between them. Germline loops: CDR1 LGHNA, CDR2 YNFKEQ. The CDR3 consists of 13 residues. The CDR3 is CASSQEGGAEAFV. The CDR3 DNA reads as TGTGCCAGCAGCCAAGAGGGAGGAGCCGAAGCTTTCGTT.

This clonotype came up many times. This chain connects TRBV5-1 to TRBJ1-3; 9 nucleotides agree with TRBD1. Germline-derived CDR1 and CDR2 are SGHRS and YFSETQ. Losses at the gene ends were 7 bases for V and 4 bases for J; bases not matched to a gene: 12. CDR3 length: 16 residues. CDR3 sequence reads: CASPIEQGASGNTIYF. The DNA of the CDR3 is TGCGCCAGCCCTATCGAACAGGGGGCGTCCGGAAACACCATATATTTT.

The rearrangement uses TRBV28 and TRBJ2-1, with 10 bases that match TRBD2. The CDR3 runs 15 residues. Per the germline V gene, CDR1 is MDHEN and CDR2 is SYDVKM. Losses at the gene ends were 4 bases for V and 5 bases for J; bases not matched to a gene: 5. The CDR3 loop reads CASSSPGLANNEQFF. The DNA for the CDR3 is TGTGCCAGCAGTTCCCCGGGACTAGCGAACAATGAGCAGTTCTTC.

This clonotype was counted many times. V is TRBV7-6 and J is TRBJ2-7; D ambiguous. V lost 3 bases and J lost 0, with 9 bases in between. The V gene's germline CDR1 is SGHVS and CDR2 FNYEAQ. The CDR3 spans 14 residues. CDR3 region: CASSFASSSYEQYF. The CDR3 DNA is TGTGCCAGCAGCTTCGCTTCCAGCTCCTACGAGCAGTACTTC.

This clonotype was recorded at least ten times. The CDR3 DNA sequence: TGCGCCAGCAGCCAAGGTCACTCGACACCCAATGAGCAGTTCTTC. It encodes CASSQGHSTPNEQFF. V and J are TRBV4-1 and TRBJ2-1; D unclear. Trimming removed 1 base at V and 6 bases at J, with 13 bases between. This CDR3 is built from 15 residues. Germline-derived CDR1 and CDR2 are MGHRA and YSYEKL.

J is TRBJ2-5 and V is TRBV12-3 or TRBV12-4, with D maybe TRBD2 (6 bases). V lost 5 bases to trimming and J lost 6 bases, with 13 bases between them. The CDR3 covers 13 residues. Here the CDR3 reads CASSPPGVKTQYF. CDR3 in DNA: TGTGCCAGCAGTCCCCCGGGGGTGAAGACCCAGTACTTC.

This clonotype was counted a few times. The genes are TRBV6-5 and TRBJ2-4, with a tentative D call TRBD2 (5 bases). Between the trimmed V and J ends, which lost 8 bases and 9 bases, there was a span of 17 bases. Germline loops: CDR1 MNHEY, CDR2 SVGAGI. CDR3 length equals 13 residues. The CDR3 DNA reads TGTGCCAGCCGCCCAAGAGGGTTCTCCATTCAGTACTTC. The encoded protein is CASRPRGFSIQYF.

The genes are TRBV20-1 and TRBJ1-4, with 7 bases aligning to TRBD1. V dropped 3 bases and J dropped 0; count of bases not matched to a gene: 13. Germline V gene data show CDR1 as DFQATT and CDR2 as SNEGSKA (reference sequence). The CDR3 runs to 18 residues. For the CDR3, the DNA is TGCAGTGCTAGCAAACAGGGGACAACAGTTGCAACTAATGAAAAACTGTTTTTT. Its protein is CSASKQGTTVATNEKLFF.

The rearrangement links TRBV23-1 to TRBJ2-1; no clear D. TRBV23-1 is an open reading frame, and its role is uncertain. The CDR3 loop spans 20 amino acids. Trimming pared 1 base from V and 6 bases from J, leaving 28 bases between. The CDR3 DNA reads as TGCGCCAGCAGTCAATGGCCCAAGGCTTGTGGGGTTCGGTGTTCCAATGAGCAGTTCTTC. Encoded protein: CASSQWPKACGVRCSNEQFF.

In this sample, this clonotype turned up many times. The rearrangement uses TRBV4-2 and TRBJ1-6; no clear D. Germline CDR1 reads LGHNA; CDR2 reads YNFKEQ. The V and J ends lost 1 base and 3 bases respectively, with 7 bases between them. CDR3 length: 15 amino acids. The CDR3 DNA reads TGTGCCAGCAGCCAAGCGTCATTCTATAATTCACCCCTCCACTTT. Encoded protein: CASSQASFYNSPLHF.